This TCR beta chain came from a study of T cells in Graves' hyperthyroidism and ophthalmopathy. About this clonotype: What it binds is unknown.

TCR beta CDR3 regions were amplified from RNA transcripts. First-round RT-PCR targeting the TCR CDR3 was performed with the HTBI primer set. From the multiplex PCR reads, TCRdb called clonotypes with MiXCR, one entry per CDR3 protein. The profile shows around 800,000 distinct CDR3 sequences, around 38% of them singletons. Germline CDR1 is WSHSY and CDR2 is SAAADI. Trimming removed 6 bases from V and 5 bases from J; junction bases left unmatched: 6. The CDR3 has 13 amino acids. Whole-study findings and limits: Blood shared most expanded thyroid clonotypes above 0.001.

The clonotype comes from a man aged 18 to 29 with Graves' hyperthyroidism. The chain carries TRBV10-2 and TRBJ2-7, with 8 bases matching TRBD1. Input material: blood. The CDR3 is CASRNRGDDEQYF. The CDR3 DNA follows: TGCGCCAGCAGGAACAGGGGGGACGACGAGCAGTACTTC.